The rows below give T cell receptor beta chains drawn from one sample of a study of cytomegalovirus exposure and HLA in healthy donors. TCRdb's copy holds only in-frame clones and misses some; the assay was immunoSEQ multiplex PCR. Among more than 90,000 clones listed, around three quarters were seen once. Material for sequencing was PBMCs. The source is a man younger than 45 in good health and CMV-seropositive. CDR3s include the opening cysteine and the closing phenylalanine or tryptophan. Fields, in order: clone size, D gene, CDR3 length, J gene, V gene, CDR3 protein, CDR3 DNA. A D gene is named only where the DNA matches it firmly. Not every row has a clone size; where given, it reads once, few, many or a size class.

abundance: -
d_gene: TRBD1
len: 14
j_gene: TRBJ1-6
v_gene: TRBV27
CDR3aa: CASRWDSHNSPLHF
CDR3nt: TGTGCCAGCAGGTGGGACAGTCATAATTCACCCCTCCACTTT

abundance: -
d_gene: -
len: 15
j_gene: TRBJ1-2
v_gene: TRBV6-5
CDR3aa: CASSLAAPSNYGYTF
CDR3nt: TGTGCCAGCAGTTTAGCGGCACCGTCTAACTATGGCTACACCTTC

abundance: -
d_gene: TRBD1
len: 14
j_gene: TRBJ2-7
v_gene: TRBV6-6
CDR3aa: CASSYGDSAYEQYF
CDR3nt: TGTGCCAGCAGTTACGGGGACAGCGCCTACGAGCAGTACTTC

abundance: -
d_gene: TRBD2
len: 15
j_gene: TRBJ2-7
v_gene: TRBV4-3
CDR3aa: CASSQTGTRRYEQYF
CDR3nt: TGCGCCAGCAGCCAAACCGGGACTAGAAGATACGAGCAGTACTTC

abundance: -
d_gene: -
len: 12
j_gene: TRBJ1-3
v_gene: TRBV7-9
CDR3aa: CSSSSSRNTIYF
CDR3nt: TGTTCCAGCAGCTCTTCGCGGAACACCATATATTTT

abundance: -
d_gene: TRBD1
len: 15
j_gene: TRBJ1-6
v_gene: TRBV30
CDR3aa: CAPPLMGQNNSPLHF
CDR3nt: TGTGCCCCCCCCCTCATGGGACAGAATAATTCACCCCTCCACTTT

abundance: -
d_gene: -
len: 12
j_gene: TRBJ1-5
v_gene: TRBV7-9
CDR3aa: CSSSLGDQPQHF
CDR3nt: TGTTCCAGCAGCTTGGGAGATCAGCCCCAGCATTTT

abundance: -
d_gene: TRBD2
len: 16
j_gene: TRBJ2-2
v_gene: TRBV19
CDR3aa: CASSPGAGANTGELFF
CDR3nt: TGTGCCAGTAGTCCCGGAGCGGGGGCGAACACCGGGGAGCTGTTTTTT

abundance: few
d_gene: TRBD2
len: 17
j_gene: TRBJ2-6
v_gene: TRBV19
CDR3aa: CASSIDAAGAGANVLTF
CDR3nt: TGTGCCAGTAGTATAGATGCCGCGGGAGCTGGGGCCAACGTCCTGACTTTC

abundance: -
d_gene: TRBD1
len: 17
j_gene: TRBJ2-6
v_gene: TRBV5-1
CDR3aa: CASSLSPGGSGANVLTF
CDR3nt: TGCGCCAGCAGCTTGAGCCCAGGGGGCTCTGGGGCCAACGTCCTGACTTTC

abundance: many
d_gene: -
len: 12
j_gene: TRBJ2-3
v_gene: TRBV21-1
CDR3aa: CASKGTGDTQYF
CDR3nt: TGTGCTAGCAAGGGGACAGGGGATACGCAGTATTTT

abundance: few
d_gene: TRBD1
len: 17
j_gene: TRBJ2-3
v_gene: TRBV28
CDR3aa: CASSRADRAQSTDTQYF
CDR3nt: TGTGCCAGCAGTAGAGCCGACAGGGCGCAAAGCACAGATACGCAGTATTTT

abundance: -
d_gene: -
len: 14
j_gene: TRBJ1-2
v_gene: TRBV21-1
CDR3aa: CASSTGGQYLGYTF
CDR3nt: TGTGCCAGCAGCACCGGCGGACAATACCTCGGCTACACCTTC

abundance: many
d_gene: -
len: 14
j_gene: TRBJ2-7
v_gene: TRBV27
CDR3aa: CASSLSQGATWQYF
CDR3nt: TGTGCCAGCAGTTTATCACAGGGAGCTACGTGGCAGTACTTC

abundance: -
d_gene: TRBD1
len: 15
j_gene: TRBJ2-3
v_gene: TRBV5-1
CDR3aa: CASSWGQGAQYAQYF
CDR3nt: TGCGCCAGCAGCTGGGGACAGGGGGCGCAGTATGCGCAGTATTTT

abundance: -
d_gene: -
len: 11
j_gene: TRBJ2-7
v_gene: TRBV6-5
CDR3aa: CASHGSYEQYF
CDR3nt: TGTGCCAGCCACGGCTCCTACGAGCAGTACTTC

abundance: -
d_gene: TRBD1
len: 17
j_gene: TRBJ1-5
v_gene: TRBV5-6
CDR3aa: CASSSNPGQGFRQPQHF
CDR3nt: TGTGCCAGCAGCTCAAATCCGGGACAGGGGTTCCGGCAGCCCCAGCATTTT

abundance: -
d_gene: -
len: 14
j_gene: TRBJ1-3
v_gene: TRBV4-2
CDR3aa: CASSQRQGWNTIYF
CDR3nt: TGTGCCAGCAGCCAACGGCAGGGTTGGAACACCATATATTTT

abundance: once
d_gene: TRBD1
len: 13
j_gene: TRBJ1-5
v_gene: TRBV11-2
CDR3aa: CASSQQGFQPQHF
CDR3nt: TGTGCCAGCAGCCAACAGGGGTTCCAGCCCCAGCATTTT

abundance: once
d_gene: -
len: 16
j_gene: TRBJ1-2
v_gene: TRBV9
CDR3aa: CASSVDIAGSPLGYTF
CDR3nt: TGTGCCAGCAGCGTAGATATCGCAGGATCCCCTCTAGGCTACACCTTC